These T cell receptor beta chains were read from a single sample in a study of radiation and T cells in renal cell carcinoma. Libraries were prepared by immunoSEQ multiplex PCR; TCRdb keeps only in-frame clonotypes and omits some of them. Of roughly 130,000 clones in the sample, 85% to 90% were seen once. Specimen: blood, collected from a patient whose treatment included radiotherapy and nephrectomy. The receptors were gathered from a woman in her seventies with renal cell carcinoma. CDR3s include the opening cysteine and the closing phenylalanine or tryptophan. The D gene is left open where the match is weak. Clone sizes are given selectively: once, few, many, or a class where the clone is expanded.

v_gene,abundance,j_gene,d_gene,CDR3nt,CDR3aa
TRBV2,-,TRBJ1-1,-,TGTGCCAGCAGTGCCCGGGAGTCGGACACTGAAGCTTTCTTT,CASSARESDTEAFF
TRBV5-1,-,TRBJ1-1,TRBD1,TGCGCCAGCAGCTTGTACAGGGGGAACACTGAAGCTTTCTTT,CASSLYRGNTEAFF
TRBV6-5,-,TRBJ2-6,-,TGTGCCAGCAGGCGAAAGGGGTCTGGGGCCAACGTCCTGACTTTC,CASRRKGSGANVLTF
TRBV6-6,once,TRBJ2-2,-,TGTGCCAGCAGTTACAGGGGAAGCGTAACCGGGGAGCTGTTTTTT,CASSYRGSVTGELFF
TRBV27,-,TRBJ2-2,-,TGTGCCAGCACTCAACGGGCCGCCGGGGAGCTGTTTTTT,CASTQRAAGELFF
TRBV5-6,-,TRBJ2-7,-,TGTGCCAGCAGCTTGGCAGCGTACGAGCAGTACTTC,CASSLAAYEQYF
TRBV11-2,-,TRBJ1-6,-,TGTGCCAGCAGCTTAGGGGGGAAGGGCTCACCCCTCCACTTT,CASSLGGKGSPLHF
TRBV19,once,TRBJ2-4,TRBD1,TGTGCCAGTAGGAGACAGGGTGAAAACATTCAGTACTTC,CASRRQGENIQYF
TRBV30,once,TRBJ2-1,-,TGTGCCTGGAGCTCGGCTTATGAGCAGTTCTTC,CAWSSAYEQFF
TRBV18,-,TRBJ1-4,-,TGTGCCAGCTCCCGGAGAGAGGGTACTAATGAAAAACTGTTTTTT,CASSRREGTNEKLFF
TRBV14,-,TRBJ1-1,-,TGTGCCAGCAGCCAAGTAGTGGGTTCGGGGAGCACTGAAGCTTTCTTT,CASSQVVGSGSTEAFF
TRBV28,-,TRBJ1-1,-,TGTGCCAGCAGCTACGTAGACATACCGAAAGCTTTCTTT,CASSYVDIPKAFF
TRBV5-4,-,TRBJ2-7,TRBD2,TGTGCCAGCAGCTTGGGACTAGCGGGGGGGAGCTCCTACGAGCAGTACTTC,CASSLGLAGGSSYEQYF
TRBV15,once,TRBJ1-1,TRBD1,TGTGCCACCACCTCGGACAGGGGATCATCTGAAGCTTTCTTT,CATTSDRGSSEAFF
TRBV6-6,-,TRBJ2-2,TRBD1,TGTGCCAGCAGTTCGCAGGACAGGGGGGACACCGGGGAGCTGTTTTTT,CASSSQDRGDTGELFF
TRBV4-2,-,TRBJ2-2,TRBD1,TGTGCCAGCAGCCAAGAGGGGACAGGGAACACCGGGGAGCTGTTTTTT,CASSQEGTGNTGELFF
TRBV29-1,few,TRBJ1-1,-,TGCAGCGTTTGTGGGGGGTTGGGCACTGAAGCTTTCTTT,CSVCGGLGTEAFF
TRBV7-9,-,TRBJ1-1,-,TGTGCCAGCAGCCTCGGGGGAGGGAACACTGAAGCTTTCTTT,CASSLGGGNTEAFF
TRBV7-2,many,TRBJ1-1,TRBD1,TGTGCCAGCAGCTTAGAATCAGCAGGGGGATCTGAAGCTTTCTTT,CASSLESAGGSEAFF
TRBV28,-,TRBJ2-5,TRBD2,TGTGCCAGCAGCCCCGGCGGGGGGGGCCGGGAGACCCAGTACTTC,CASSPGGGGRETQYF
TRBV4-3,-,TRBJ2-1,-,TGCGCCAGCAGCCAAAGCGGAGGGAGCTCCTACAATGAGCAGTTCTTC,CASSQSGGSSYNEQFF
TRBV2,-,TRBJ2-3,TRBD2,TGTGCCAGCAGTGTTGACGGGGGGTCTCGAGTTACGCAGTATTTT,CASSVDGGSRVTQYF
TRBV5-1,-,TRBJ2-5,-,TGCGCCAGCAGCTTTGGGGCAGCCCCCAACCAAGAGACCCAGTACTTC,CASSFGAAPNQETQYF
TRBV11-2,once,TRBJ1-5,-,TGTGCCAGCAGCTTACTGCGGAATCAGCCCCAGCATTTT,CASSLLRNQPQHF
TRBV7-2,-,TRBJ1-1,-,TGTGCCAGCAGCCCCGGGCCGGCGAACACTGAAGCTTTCTTT,CASSPGPANTEAFF
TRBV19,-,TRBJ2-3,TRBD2,TGTGCCACGATAGGCGGGGGGGACACAGATACGCAGTATTTT,CATIGGGDTDTQYF
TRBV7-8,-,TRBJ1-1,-,TGTGCCAGCAGCTTTAACAGGGACACTGAAGCTTTCTTT,CASSFNRDTEAFF
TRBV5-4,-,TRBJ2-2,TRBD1,TGTGCCAGCAGCTTCTGGGACAGGGCCGGCGGGGAGCTGTTTTTT,CASSFWDRAGGELFF
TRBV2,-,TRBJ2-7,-,TGTGCCAGCAGTGCTGACCAGGTGTACGAGCAGTACTTC,CASSADQVYEQYF
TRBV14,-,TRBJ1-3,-,TGTGCCAGCAGCCAAGAATTATCAGGGAGCGGAAACACCATATATTTT,CASSQELSGSGNTIYF
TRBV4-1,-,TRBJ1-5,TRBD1,TGCGCCAGCAGCAAGACAGGGGTCAACAATCAGCCCCAGCATTTT,CASSKTGVNNQPQHF